This TCR beta chain is drawn from a study of blood T cell repertoires in COVID-19. The protocol was immunoSEQ multiplex PCR, while the TCRdb copy is restricted to in-frame clones and leaves out a portion. The sample includes tens of thousands of clones, roughly four fifths seen only once; the top ten take around a fifth. This CDR3 is built from 13 residues. Germline CDR1 reads MDHEN; CDR2 reads SYDVKM. V was trimmed by 3 bases and J by 8 bases, leaving 13 bases between them. The source material was peripheral blood. The rearrangement uses TRBV28 and TRBJ1-2; D is uncertain. This receptor was taken from a human donor in a cohort sampled during active COVID-19. The CDR3 nucleotides are TGTGCCAGCAGTTTGACACACACGGGAGGCTACACCTTC. Encoded protein: CASSLTHTGGYTF.